The rows below give T cell receptor beta chains drawn from one sample of a study of T cells in Graves' hyperthyroidism and ophthalmopathy. TCRdb re-analysed the multiplex PCR reads in MiXCR, keeping a single row per CDR3 protein. The sample has roughly 500,000 distinct CDR3 sequences, 46% seen once; the top ten hold 15% to 20%. Sequenced input: peripheral blood or thyroid tissue (not recorded which). The receptor set was obtained from an adult woman with Graves' disease, either hyperthyroidism or ophthalmopathy (not recorded which). The CDR3 runs from the conserved cysteine through the conserved F or W. The D gene is left open where the match is weak. Expanded clones are given a class, and other clones once, few, many or no size at all.

v_gene	d_gene	abundance	j_gene	CDR3nt	CDR3aa
TRBV7-9	NA	NA	TRBJ2-5	TGTGCCAGCGGACTTTCAGGGGCGCCCCAAGAGACCCAGTACTTC	CASGLSGAPQETQYF
TRBV10-3	NA	many	TRBJ2-7	TGTGCCATCAGTGGGGGGAACGAGCAGTACTTC	CAISGGNEQYF
TRBV19	TRBD1	many	TRBJ2-2	TGTGCCAGTAGTATAGTAGGAAGAGGGGGCGCCTGGGACACCGGGGAGCTGTTTTTT	CASSIVGRGGAWDTGELFF
TRBV19	TRBD2	many	TRBJ2-7	TGTGCCAGTAGTGGACTAGCGGCTACCTACGAGCAGTACTTC	CASSGLAATYEQYF
TRBV15	NA	few	TRBJ1-2	TGTGCCACCAGCAGCCGGGACAAGATAAACTATGGCTACACCTTC	CATSSRDKINYGYTF
TRBV9	NA	NA	TRBJ2-7	TGTGCCAGCAGCAAAGGGACCTCGGACGGGTCCTACGAGCAGTACTTC	CASSKGTSDGSYEQYF
TRBV20-1	TRBD1	many	TRBJ2-2	TGCAGTGCTTACCCGACAGGGGCGACCGGGGAGCTGTTTTTT	CSAYPTGATGELFF
TRBV29-1	NA	NA	TRBJ2-5	TGCAGCGTTGAAGTCGCGGAACGGCAAGAGACCCAGTACTTC	CSVEVAERQETQYF
TRBV7-8	NA	many	TRBJ2-5	TGTGCCAGCAGCTTAGCAGGGTGGGAGACCCAGTACTTC	CASSLAGWETQYF
TRBV28	NA	few	TRBJ1-2	TGTGCCAGCAGTTTAAGGCGGCGGGTGAACTATGGCTACACCTTC	CASSLRRRVNYGYTF
TRBV11-2	NA	few	TRBJ2-5	TGTGCCAGCAGCTTAGGTCCAGGGACCCAGTACTTC	CASSLGPGTQYF
TRBV30	NA	few	TRBJ2-7	TGTGCCTGGAGCCCTTGGCGGGGTTACGAGCAGTACTTC	CAWSPWRGYEQYF
TRBV4-1	NA	many	TRBJ1-4	TGCGCCAGCAGCCAAGCAGGCGGGGGCCTTAATGAAAAACTGTTTTTT	CASSQAGGGLNEKLFF
TRBV29-1	TRBD1	NA	TRBJ1-2	TGCAGCTGGGGACAGCGAGTTGGCTACACCTTC	CSWGQRVGYTF
TRBV11-2	TRBD2	NA	TRBJ2-7	TGTGCCAGCAGCTTTATGGGAGGGTCCTACGAGCAGTACTTC	CASSFMGGSYEQYF
TRBV5-1	NA	many	TRBJ1-1	TGCGCCAGCAGCTTGAGATCCAGGCTGAACACTGAAGCTTTCTTT	CASSLRSRLNTEAFF
TRBV6-5	TRBD1	many	TRBJ2-7	TGTGCCAGCAGTTACGAAGGACAGGGCTACGAGCAGTACTTC	CASSYEGQGYEQYF
TRBV7-9	NA	many	TRBJ2-7	TGTGCCAGCAGCTCGGGACCGCGGGTCGAGCAGTACTTC	CASSSGPRVEQYF
TRBV7-7	NA	NA	TRBJ2-3	TGTGCTAGCAGCGAAAGACTAGCAGATACGCAGTATTTT	CASSERLADTQYF
TRBV11-2	TRBD1	many	TRBJ2-7	TGTGCCAGCAGCCCATCCGGGACAGGGGACGAGCAGTACTTC	CASSPSGTGDEQYF
TRBV5-1	NA	NA	TRBJ2-6	TGCGCCAGCAGCTTAGCGTTGGAGGACGTTGACTCTGGGGCCAACGTCCTGACTTTC	CASSLALEDVDSGANVLTF
TRBV2	TRBD1	few	TRBJ1-2	TGTGCCAGCACTCCGGGACAGGGAGGATGGGGTGGCTACACCTTC	CASTPGQGGWGGYTF
TRBV11-2	TRBD1	many	TRBJ1-1	TGTGCCAGCAGCTTCGCACAGGGGATGAACACTGAAGCTTTCTTT	CASSFAQGMNTEAFF
TRBV12-3/TRBV12-4	TRBD1	many	TRBJ1-2	TGTGCCAGCAGCGGGACAGCGTACACTAACTATGGCTACACCTTC	CASSGTAYTNYGYTF
TRBV7-2	TRBD1	NA	TRBJ2-6	TGTGCCAGCAGCCTCAGACAGGGGGCAGTTGCTTTC	CASSLRQGAVAF
TRBV5-1	TRBD2	many	TRBJ2-7	TGCGCCAGCAGCTTGGGCTCTCTAGCGGGTTCCTACGAGCAGTACTTC	CASSLGSLAGSYEQYF
TRBV5-6	NA	many	TRBJ1-3	TGTGCCAGCAGCCCGTCGAACCGGGAGACTGGAAACACCATATATTTT	CASSPSNRETGNTIYF
TRBV10-3	NA	few	TRBJ2-2	TGTGCCATCAGTGCTGCCGGGGCGCGGACCGGGGAGCTGTTTTTT	CAISAAGARTGELFF
TRBV5-5	NA	NA	TRBJ2-7	TGTGCCAGCAGCCGGGACCACAACTACGAGCAGTACTTC	CASSRDHNYEQYF